This T cell receptor beta chain emerged from a study of vaccination and CD4 T cells after COVID-19. General study points: It was found that, in convalescent patients, 304 of 307 vaccine-specific clones were spike mono-reactive.

Germline V gives CDR1 SGHVS, CDR2 FQNEAQ. This CDR3 contains 14 residues. Trimming at V came to 5 bases and at J to 12 bases, leaving 15 bases not matched to a gene. Indicated treatment: roughly 11-day PBMC culture with coronavirus spike peptide pools or control peptides (ViraFEST assay). Positive PCR results dated from March to December 2020, before the US Alpha, Beta and Delta variants. With the Oncomine TCR Beta short-read assay, DNA from cultured CD4+ T cells was sequenced. Genomic DNA was isolated from CD4+ T cells that had been cultured. Each CDR3 protein is one row after TCRdb ran MiXCR on the PCR reads. This sample yields 10,000 to 15,000 distinct CDR3 sequences, of which less than 80% are seen a single time; 30% to 40% belongs to the top ten. This clonotype occurred a few times. Its antigen is as yet unknown.

This receptor was taken from a human donor who had recovered from COVID-19. Sequencing was performed on CD4+ T cells from blood, cultured in vitro. The rearrangement uses TRBV7-8 and TRBJ1-1; 7 bases are shared with TRBD1. CDR3 residues: CASSPSGQGGLTFF. The CDR3, as DNA: TGTGCCAGCAGCCCATCGGGGCAGGGGGGCCTTACTTTCTTT.